The present TCR beta chain was sequenced within a study of blood T cells in healthy people across ages (dated by TCRdb to about 2015). Turning to the overall study: Template switching captured roughly one uniquely barcoded TCR beta cDNA molecule per two T cells in model experiments. To avoid experimental bias, donors of different ages were spread randomly across the sequencing lanes. To track age-related changes in TCR beta repertoire diversity, the study relied on deep sequencing normalized with unique cDNA molecular identifiers. Donors were grouped into four age groups: young (average approximately 16 years), middle-aged (around 39), aged (approximately 67) and long-lived (around 80). Using the same blood draw, the study looked at two additional independent replicas of 1 million unique cDNA reads for two donors, one aged 18 to 29 and the other aged 80 or older.

On this clonotype itself: The antigen it binds to is not known. No much larger clone exists at a distance of one base, and base qualities are not known.

Study-wide conclusions, independent of this receptor: Compared with the aged group, more naive CD4+ T cells, fewer expanded clones and increased TCR diversity were shown by the long-lived group, suggesting age selection. Total diversity estimates from one million sequenced T cells were considered lower bounds and underestimates. Since profiling was done on bulk unsorted PBMCs, naive and antigen-experienced compartments could not be conclusively compared. Because donor CMV infection status was unknown, age-related changes in expanded clonotypes were potentially confounded. There was a strong correlation between observed TCR beta diversity and the percentage of naive T cells measured by flow cytometry. As age increased, observed TCR beta diversity per million T cells dropped in a roughly linear way, and a significant reduction was already evident by age 40.

The V end loses 5 bases and the J end loses 7 bases, and a stretch of 8 bases separates them. There are 11 amino acids in the CDR3, from cysteine to phenylalanine inclusive. Only CDR3 DNA remains: 33 bases, in frame from the first base. The receptor library was made with 5' RACE. This sample was sequenced with an Illumina HiSeq 2500. The second PCR ran for roughly 7 to 11 cycles and used a J-beta primer mix along with a sample-barcoded 5' primer. Each TCR beta cDNA molecule received a unique molecular identifier from a template-switch 5' adaptor carrying 12 random nucleotides. Each sample yielded at least 3 million CDR3-containing paired-end reads. The Mint cDNA synthesis kit, primed by a TRBC-specific oligonucleotide, was used to synthesize first-strand cDNA from all RNA. All cDNA was treated with uracil-DNA glycosylase and then went through a first 18-cycle PCR with the universal primers M1SS and BC2_uni_R. The paper's processing steps were these. Each sample was normalized by randomly selecting 1 million high-quality reads, each carrying a distinct molecular identifier. Instead of being binned into consensus sequences, reads with shared molecular identifiers were discarded. MiTCR, run with a Q25 quality threshold and the strictest error-elimination algorithm, handled CDR3 identification, clonotype clustering and error correction. Lower-bound total TCR beta diversity was estimated with a nonparametric unseen species model using Euler transformation. Using fastp trimming at Q25 and MiXCR clonotype assembly, TCRdb reanalyzed the public sequencing data and kept in-frame beta chains. Rows matching on CDR3 protein sequence are summarized as one entry with the most common DNA and genes. The V and J calls shown here were made by TCRdb, not taken from the authors' results. This sample is represented by 710,000 or so distinct CDR3 sequences; around a fifth of them were singletons. Approximately 20% of the sample is in the top ten clones.

The roughly 39 donors, aged about 6 to 95 years, were systemically healthy Caucasian individuals from Russia. Each donor gave approximately 9.4 milliliters of peripheral blood, drawn into EDTA-treated Vacutainer tubes. Ficoll-Paque density-gradient centrifugation was used to isolate PBMCs, with at least 6 million per sample. Total RNA was extracted from PBMCs with Trizol reagent, with at least 6 micrograms obtained per sample. The percentages of naive CD45RAhigh/CD27high T cells were determined by flow cytometry on a PBMC aliquot from every donor. This receptor chain uses TRBV12-3 or TRBV12-4 and TRBJ2-5, with no D gene named confidently. Material for sequencing was blood. This receptor was obtained from a man in his 70s in good health. The CDR3 protein sequence reads: CASSPTGTQYF. In nucleotide form, the sequence is TGTGCCAGCAGTCCTACGGGGACCCAGTACTTC.